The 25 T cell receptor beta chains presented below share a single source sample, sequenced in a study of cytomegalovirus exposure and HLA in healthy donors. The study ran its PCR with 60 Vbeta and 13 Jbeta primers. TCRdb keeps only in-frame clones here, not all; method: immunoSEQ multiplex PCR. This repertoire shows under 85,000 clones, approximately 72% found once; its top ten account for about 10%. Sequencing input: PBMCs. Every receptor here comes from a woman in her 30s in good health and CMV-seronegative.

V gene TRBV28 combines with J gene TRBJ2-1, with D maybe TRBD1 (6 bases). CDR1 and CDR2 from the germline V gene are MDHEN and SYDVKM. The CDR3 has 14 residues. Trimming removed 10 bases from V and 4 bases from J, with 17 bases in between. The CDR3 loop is CATTKPGVYNEQFF. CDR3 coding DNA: TGTGCCACAACGAAGCCAGGGGTTTACAATGAGCAGTTCTTC.

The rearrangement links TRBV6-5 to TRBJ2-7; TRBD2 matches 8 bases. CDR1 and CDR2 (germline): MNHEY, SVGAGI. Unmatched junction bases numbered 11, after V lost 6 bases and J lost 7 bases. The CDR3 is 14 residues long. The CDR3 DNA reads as TGTGCCAGCAGACAACGGGGGGGCTTCTTTGAGCAGTACTTC. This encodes CASRQRGGFFEQYF.

The CDR3 spells CASGGTVLNYGYTF. CDR3 DNA sequence: TGTGCCAGCGGCGGGACAGTCTTGAACTATGGCTACACCTTC. The gene calls are TRBV9 and TRBJ1-2; 7 bases match TRBD1. Per the germline V gene, CDR1 is SGDLS and CDR2 is YYNGEE. The CDR3 covers 14 residues. J was trimmed by 2 bases and V by 7 bases; bases with no gene match: 8.

The CDR3 DNA reads TGTGCCAGCAGCCGCAGCGGGGGGGCCAACAATGAGCAGTTCTTC. Translating gives CASSRSGGANNEQFF. V is TRBV7-2 and J is TRBJ2-1; 10 bases align to TRBD2. CDR3 length: 15 amino acids. V was pared by 5 bases and J by 5 bases, with 6 bases of the junction left unmatched. In germline, CDR1 is SGHTA, CDR2 FQGNSA.

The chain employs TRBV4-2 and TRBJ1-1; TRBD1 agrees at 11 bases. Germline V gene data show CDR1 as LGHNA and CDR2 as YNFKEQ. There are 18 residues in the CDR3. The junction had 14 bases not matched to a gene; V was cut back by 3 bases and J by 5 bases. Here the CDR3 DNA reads TGTGCCAGCAGCCAGGGCCCCCCGGGACAGGGGGAAAATACTGAAGCTTTCTTT. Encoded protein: CASSQGPPGQGENTEAFF.

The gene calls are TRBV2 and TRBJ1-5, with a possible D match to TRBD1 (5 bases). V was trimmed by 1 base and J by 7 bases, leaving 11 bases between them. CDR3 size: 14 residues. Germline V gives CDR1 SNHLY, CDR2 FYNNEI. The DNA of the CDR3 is TGTGCCAGCAGTGAAGGACAGATTGCCCAGCCCCAGCATTTT. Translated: CASSEGQIAQPQHF.

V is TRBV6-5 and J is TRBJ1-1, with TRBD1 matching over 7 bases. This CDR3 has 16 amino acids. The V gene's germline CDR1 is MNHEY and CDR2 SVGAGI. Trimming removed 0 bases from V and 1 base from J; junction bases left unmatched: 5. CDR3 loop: CASSYSSDRPNTEAFF. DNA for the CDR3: TGTGCCAGCAGTTACTCGTCGGACAGGCCGAACACTGAAGCTTTCTTT.

In nucleotides, the CDR3 is TGTGCCAGCAGCCAAGATCGCCCAGACAGGGGGATTGGAAACACCATATATTTT. Translating gives CASSQDRPDRGIGNTIYF. V usage is TRBV4-2 and J usage is TRBJ1-3; 9 positions agree with TRBD1. The V gene's germline CDR1 is LGHNA and CDR2 YNFKEQ. Losses at the gene ends were 0 bases for V and 3 bases for J; bases not matched to a gene: 9. The length of the CDR3 is 18 residues.

The CDR3 region has the DNA TGTGCCAGCAGTGAATCAGGCAGGGATGTTAATTCACCCCTCCACTTT. Its translation is CASSESGRDVNSPLHF. The V call is TRBV25-1, the J call TRBJ1-6; a possible D gene is TRBD1 (5 bases). V shed 1 base and J shed 6 bases, with 13 bases lying between them. CDR1 is MGHDK, CDR2 SYGVNS, per germline. This CDR3 comprises 16 residues.

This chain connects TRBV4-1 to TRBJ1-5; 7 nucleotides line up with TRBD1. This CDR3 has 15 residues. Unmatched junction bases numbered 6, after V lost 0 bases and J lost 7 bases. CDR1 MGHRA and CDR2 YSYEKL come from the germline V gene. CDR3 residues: CASSQDGVRGQPQHF. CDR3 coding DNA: TGCGCCAGCAGCCAAGATGGGGTCAGGGGGCAGCCCCAGCATTTT.

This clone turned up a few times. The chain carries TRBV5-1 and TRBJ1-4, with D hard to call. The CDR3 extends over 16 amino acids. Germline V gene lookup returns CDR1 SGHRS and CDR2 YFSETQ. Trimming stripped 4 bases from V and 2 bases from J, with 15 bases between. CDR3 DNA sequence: TGCGCCAGCAGCGGGCAAGTTGGTGGCACTAATGAAAAACTGTTTTTT. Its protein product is CASSGQVGGTNEKLFF.

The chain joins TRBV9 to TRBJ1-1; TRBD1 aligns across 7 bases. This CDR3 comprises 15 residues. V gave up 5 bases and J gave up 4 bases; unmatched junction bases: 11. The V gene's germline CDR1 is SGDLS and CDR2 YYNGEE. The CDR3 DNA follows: TGTGCCAGCAGTGAGGAGGGGCAGGGGGGCACTGAAGCTTTCTTT. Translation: CASSEEGQGGTEAFF. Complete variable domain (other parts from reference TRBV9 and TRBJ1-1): DSGVTQTPKHLITATGQRVTLRCSPRSGDLSVYWYQQSLDQGLQFLIQYYNGEERAKGNILERFSAQQFPDLHSELNLSSLELGDSALYFCASSEEGQGGTEAFFGQGTRLTVV.

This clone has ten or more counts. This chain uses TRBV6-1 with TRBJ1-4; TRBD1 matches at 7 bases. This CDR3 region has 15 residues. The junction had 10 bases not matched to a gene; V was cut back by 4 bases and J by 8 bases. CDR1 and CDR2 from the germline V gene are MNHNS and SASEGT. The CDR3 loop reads CASSGRQGSNEKLFF. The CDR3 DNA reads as TGTGCCAGCAGTGGAAGACAGGGATCAAACGAAAAACTGTTTTTT.

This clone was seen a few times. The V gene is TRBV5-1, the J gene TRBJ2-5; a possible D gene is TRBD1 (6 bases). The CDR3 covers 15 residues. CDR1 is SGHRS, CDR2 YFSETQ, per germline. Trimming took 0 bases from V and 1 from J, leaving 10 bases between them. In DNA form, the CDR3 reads TGCGCCAGCAGCTTGGAAGGGGGACGCCAAGAGACCCAGTACTTC. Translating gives CASSLEGGRQETQYF.

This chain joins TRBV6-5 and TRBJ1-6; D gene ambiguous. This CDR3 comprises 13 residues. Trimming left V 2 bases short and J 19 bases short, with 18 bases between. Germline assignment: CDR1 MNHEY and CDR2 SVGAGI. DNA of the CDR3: TGTGCCAGCAGTTACCCCCTAGGAGGACCCTGTCACTTT. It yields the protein CASSYPLGGPCHF.

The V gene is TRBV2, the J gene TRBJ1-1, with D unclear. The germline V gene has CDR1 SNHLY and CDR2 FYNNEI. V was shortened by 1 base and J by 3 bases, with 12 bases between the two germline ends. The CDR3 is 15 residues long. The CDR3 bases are TGTGCCAGCAGTGAAGTCTGGGAGTGGGACACTGAAGCTTTCTTT. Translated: CASSEVWEWDTEAFF.

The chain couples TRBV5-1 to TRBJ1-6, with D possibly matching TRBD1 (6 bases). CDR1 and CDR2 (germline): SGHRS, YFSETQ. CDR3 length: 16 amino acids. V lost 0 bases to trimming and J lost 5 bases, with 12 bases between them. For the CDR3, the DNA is TGCGCCAGCAGCTTGGTGCCCAGGGGAGATAATTCACCCCTCCACTTT. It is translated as CASSLVPRGDNSPLHF.

The CDR3 sequence is CASSRGTSSGANVLTF. The CDR3 nucleotides read TGTGCCAGCAGCCGGGGGACTAGCTCTGGGGCCAACGTCCTGACTTTC. The gene calls are TRBV4-2 and TRBJ2-6; TRBD2 matches at 8 bases. CDR1 LGHNA and CDR2 YNFKEQ come from the germline V gene. CDR3 length: 16 amino acids. The ends lost 4 bases at V and 0 bases at J; junction bases unmatched: 2.

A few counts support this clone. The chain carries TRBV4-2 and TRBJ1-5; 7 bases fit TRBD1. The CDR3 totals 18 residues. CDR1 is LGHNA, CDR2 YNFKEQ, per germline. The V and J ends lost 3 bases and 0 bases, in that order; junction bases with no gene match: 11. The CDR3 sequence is CASSQGFQGGYSNQPQHF. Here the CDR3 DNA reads TGTGCCAGCAGCCAGGGCTTTCAGGGGGGATATAGCAATCAGCCCCAGCATTTT.

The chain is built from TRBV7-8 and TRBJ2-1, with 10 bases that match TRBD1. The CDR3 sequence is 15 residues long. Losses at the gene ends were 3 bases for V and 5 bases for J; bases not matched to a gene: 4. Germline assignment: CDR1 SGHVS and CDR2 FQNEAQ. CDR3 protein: CASSFPGTGDNEQFF. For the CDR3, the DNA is TGTGCCAGCAGCTTTCCCGGGACAGGGGACAATGAGCAGTTCTTC.

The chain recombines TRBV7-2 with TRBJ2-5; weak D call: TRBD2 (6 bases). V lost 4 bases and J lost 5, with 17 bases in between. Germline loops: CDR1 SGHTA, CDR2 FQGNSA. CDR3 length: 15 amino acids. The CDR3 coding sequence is TGTGCCAGCAGCTCCGCGTTGGCGGGGAGGGAGACCCAGTACTTC. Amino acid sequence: CASSSALAGRETQYF. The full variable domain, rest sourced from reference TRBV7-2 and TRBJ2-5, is GAGVSQSPSNKVTEKGKDVELRCDPISGHTALYWYRQSLGQGLEFLIYFQGNSAPDKSGLPSDRFSAERTGGSVSTLTIQRTQQEDSAVYLCASSSALAGRETQYFGPGTRLLVL.

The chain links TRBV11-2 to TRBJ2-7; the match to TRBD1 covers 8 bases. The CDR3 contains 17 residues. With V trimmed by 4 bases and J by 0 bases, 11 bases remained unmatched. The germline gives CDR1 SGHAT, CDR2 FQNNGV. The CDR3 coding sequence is TGTGCCAGCAGCTCCCCGGGACAGGCGATCAGCTCCTACGAGCAGTACTTC. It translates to CASSSPGQAISSYEQYF.

As DNA, the CDR3 is TGTGCCAGCAGTTCCCAGGTCTATGGCTACACCTTC. Amino acid sequence: CASSSQVYGYTF. The chain has TRBV6-1 and TRBJ1-2; D unresolved. The V end was cut by 5 bases, the J end by 4 bases, with 8 bases between. This CDR3 is 12 amino acids long. CDR1 is MNHNS and CDR2 is SASEGT in the germline V gene.

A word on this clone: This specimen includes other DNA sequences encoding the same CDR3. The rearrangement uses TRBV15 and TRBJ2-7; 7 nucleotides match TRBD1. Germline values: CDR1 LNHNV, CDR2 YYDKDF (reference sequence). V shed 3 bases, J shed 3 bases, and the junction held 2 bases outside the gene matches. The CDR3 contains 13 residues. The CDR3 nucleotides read TGTGCCACCAGCAGTAACAGGGGCTACGAGCAGTACTTC. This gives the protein CATSSNRGYEQYF.

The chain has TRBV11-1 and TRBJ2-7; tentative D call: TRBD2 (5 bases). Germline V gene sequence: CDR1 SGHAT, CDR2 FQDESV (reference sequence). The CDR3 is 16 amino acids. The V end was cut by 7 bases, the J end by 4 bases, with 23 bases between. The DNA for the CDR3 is TGTGCCAGCACCACGAGAGGGCCGGGAACCTTTTACGAGCAGTACTTC. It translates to CASTTRGPGTFYEQYF.